The entry below gives a single T cell receptor beta chain sequence along with its context. Its specificity is unknown. Sequence at one end of the junction differs from germline and may be a read error. Sequencing libraries made from TCR beta cDNA carried unique molecular identifiers. TCRdb fed the PCR reads into MiXCR, producing one record per CDR3 protein. The data contain 650,000 to 900,000 distinct CDR3 sequences, around 46% of them singletons. This sample stems from a study of post-analysis software for immune sequencing data. Study context: Patients with relapsing-remitting, secondary progressive and progressive-relapsing multiple sclerosis courses were all represented. Study findings and constraints: TRBV5-6, TRBV5-1 and TRBV20-1 were among four to six TRBV segments more frequent in patients than controls. The authors found that F measure strongly co-clustered same-batch samples. The study found significantly lower normalized Chao1 diversity in multiple sclerosis patients than in controls.

The length of the CDR3 is 14 residues. Germline V lookup: CDR1 SGHTA, CDR2 FQGTGA. Sequencing was performed on blood. The sequence was obtained from a girl aged 10-17 years with multiple sclerosis. The J gene is TRBJ2-1, the V gene TRBV7-3; 9 bases match TRBD2. CDR3 nucleotides: TGTGCCAGCAGCGTTAGCGGGAGCAACAATGAGCGGTTCTTC. Residues: CASSVSGSNNERFF.